These T cell receptor beta chains were read from a single sample in a study of T cell changes during pregnancy in multiple sclerosis. The method was immunoSEQ multiplex PCR; TCRdb's version includes in-frame clones alone and lacks a portion of them. The sample has about 76,000 clones; 93% are singletons. Sequencing used peripheral blood, obtained in the second trimester of pregnancy. These receptors all stem from a female donor with multiple sclerosis, enrolled in a pregnancy study. Both conserved end residues are trimmed from each CDR3. Size is stated for part of the rows, as once, few or many counts, or as a class when the clone is expanded.

>.|TRBV18|TRBJ2-2
ASSSDRDGNTGELF
>.|TRBV27|TRBJ2-2
ASSPLITGELF
>.|TRBV7-3|TRBJ2-3
ASSPRGGTAADTQY
>once|TRBV29-1|TRBJ1-3
SAHIMVDNSGNTIY
>.|TRBV2|TRBJ2-7
ASTGVRAENSRGSYEQY
>.|TRBV5-8|TRBJ2-2
ASSPRTATPGELF
>.|TRBV13|TRBJ1-5
ASGQGNQPQH
>.|TRBV14|TRBJ2-5
ASSLGQGFETQY
>.|TRBV27|TRBJ1-6
ASSFVPDRLGNSPLH
>once|TRBV30|TRBJ1-1
AWSLRGSTEAF
>.|TRBV6-6|TRBJ1-1
ASSQAPEAF
>.|TRBV27|TRBJ2-1
ASSPLAGEYNEQF
>.|TRBV6-1|TRBJ2-3
ASRTDRFGDTQY
>.|TRBV9|TRBJ2-1
ASSQTGSSYNEQF
>.|TRBV5-1|TRBJ1-2
ASSLAGQDYGYT
>.|TRBV19|TRBJ1-1
ASSIYEPNEAF
>.|TRBV5-4|TRBJ2-7
ASSTGSYEQY
>.|TRBV9|TRBJ2-3
ASSARSGGAGDTQY
>.|TRBV27|TRBJ2-1
ASLRAGYNEQF
>.|TRBV5-4|TRBJ2-5
ASSSAQGQGRRKTQY
>.|TRBV7-9|TRBJ1-6
ASSPEGGSPLH
>.|TRBV5-6|TRBJ1-1
ASSWGDSEAF
>.|TRBV2|TRBJ2-3
ASSPADTQY
>.|TRBV18|TRBJ1-5
ASSTGVSSNQPQH
>.|TRBV29-1|TRBJ2-1
SVAGTTSYNEQF
>.|TRBV5-8|TRBJ2-3
ASSFSGGSTDTQY
>once|TRBV19|TRBJ2-2
ASRDREFGELF
>once|TRBV25-1|TRBJ1-2
ASSDPSDRHYGYT
>.|TRBV5-1|TRBJ1-2
ASSPGLVEGYT
>.|TRBV6-1|TRBJ2-1
ASSEGGRNEQF
>few|TRBV19|TRBJ2-2
ASTTGTGETGELF
>.|TRBV27|TRBJ2-7
ASSPSAGHSSYEQY
>.|TRBV29-1|TRBJ1-1
SGVPGGIGAEAF
>.|TRBV7-2|TRBJ1-6
ASSLIREKNSPLH
>.|TRBV7-2|TRBJ1-2
ASRTPGTNGRYT
>.|TRBV7-2|TRBJ1-2
ASSLLQFYGYT
>.|TRBV5-6|TRBJ2-4
ASSLATVAKNIQY
>.|TRBV19|TRBJ1-2
ASSTHDRFYGYT
>.|TRBV13|TRBJ2-2
ASSPFTGLNTGELF
>.|TRBV19|TRBJ1-2
ASSSRGTRRGYT
>.|TRBV9|TRBJ1-2
ASSGAGAKGVYGYT
>once|TRBV27|TRBJ1-1
ASSLTPGGTEAF
>.|TRBV2|TRBJ2-1
ASSKYLPGAFNEQF
>.|TRBV5-1|TRBJ1-1
ASNLDRAEAF
>.|TRBV25-1|TRBJ2-5
ASSGLSGGARETQY
>.|TRBV28|TRBJ2-1
ASSHRPWAADNEQF
>.|TRBV6-1|TRBJ1-5
ASSVGGGQPQH
>.|TRBV18|TRBJ2-2
ASSPPSGNTGELF
>.|TRBV11-3|TRBJ2-1
ASSLDRSYNEQF
>.|TRBV9|TRBJ2-7
ASSVGDGGEQY